This passage covers 22 T cell receptor beta chains from one sample sequenced in a study of early T cells in non-severe SARS-CoV-2 infection. TCRdb ran MiXCR on the 5' RACE reads and lists one entry per CDR3 protein. The top ten clones hold about 6.4% of a sample with 55,000 to 70,000 distinct CDR3 sequences, 9.5% to 13% of them seen once. Sequencing input: whole blood. These TCRs come from an adult who was a healthcare worker with PCR-confirmed SARS-CoV-2 infection or an uninfected control (not recorded which).

This clonotype was counted many times. The V call is TRBV20-1, the J call TRBJ2-6; D may be TRBD1 (5 bases). This CDR3 has 17 residues. Deletions cut 5 bases from V and 0 bases from J, with 17 bases between. Germline loops: CDR1 DFQATT, CDR2 SNEGSKA (reference sequence). The CDR3 region is CSAPRLTARSGANVLTF. The CDR3 nucleotides read TGCAGTGCTCCGCGATTGACAGCACGCTCTGGGGCCAACGTCCTGACTTTC.

This clonotype was found many times. The chain joins TRBV5-4 to TRBJ2-1; D gene ambiguous. The germline V gene encodes CDR1 SGHNT and CDR2 YYREEE (reference sequence). The CDR3 runs 11 residues. Trimming took 4 bases from V and 8 from J, leaving 7 bases between them. CDR3 sequence: CASSRSDEQFF. CDR3 nucleotide sequence: TGTGCCAGCAGCAGGAGCGATGAGCAGTTCTTC.

This clonotype came up a few times. V is TRBV4-1 and J is TRBJ1-1; D is ambiguous. Trimming cost V 0 bases and J 6 bases, with 8 bases left between them. Germline CDR1 and CDR2: MGHRA and YSYEKL. CDR3 length equals 13 residues. The CDR3 reads CASSQEEGAEAFF. CDR3 DNA: TGCGCCAGCAGCCAAGAGGAGGGAGCTGAAGCTTTCTTT.

This clonotype occurred a few times. This chain connects TRBV21-1 to TRBJ1-1. TRBV21-1 is a recognized pseudogene. The CDR3 covers 8 residues. DNA of the CDR3: TGTGCCAGCAGGACAGCTTTCTTT. This encodes CASRTAFF.

The sample holds a few counts of this clonotype. The V call is TRBV28, the J call TRBJ2-7; weak D call: TRBD2 (6 bases). Trimming took 6 bases from V and 2 from J, leaving 14 bases between them. The length of the CDR3 is 14 residues. Germline-derived CDR1 and CDR2 are MDHEN and SYDVKM. The CDR3: CASSWAGRAYEQYF. Written as DNA, the CDR3 is TGTGCCAGCAGCTGGGCGGGACGGGCCTACGAGCAGTACTTC.

This clonotype was observed many times. The V gene is TRBV5-7, the J gene TRBJ2-1; D may correspond to TRBD1 or TRBD2 (5 bases each). TRBV5-7 falls under the ORF class, with uncertain function. The CDR3 runs to 19 residues. The V and J ends lost 1 base and 8 bases respectively, with 28 bases between them. This CDR3 is CASSLYIEQGPDRAHEQFF. Written as DNA, the CDR3 is TGTGCCAGCAGCTTGTATATTGAGCAGGGACCCGATCGAGCCCATGAGCAGTTCTTC.

This clonotype was seen only a few times. The chain recombines TRBV6-6 with TRBJ2-7, with 9 positions matching TRBD2. Trimming took 0 bases from V and 3 from J; bases not matched to a gene: 9. Looked up from germline, CDR1 is MNHNY and CDR2 is SVGAGI (reference sequence). The CDR3 contains 17 residues. CDR3 nucleotide sequence: TGTGCCAGCAGTTACTCGGCTAGCGGGAAAGCCGACTACGAGCAGTACTTC. This sequence encodes CASSYSASGKADYEQYF.

This clonotype has only a few counts. The gene calls are TRBV2 and TRBJ1-2; the D gene is possibly TRBD1 (5 bases). The V gene lost 6 bases and the J gene lost 3 bases, with 8 bases spanning the gap. CDR3 length: 12 residues. The germline gives CDR1 SNHLY, CDR2 FYNNEI. This CDR3 reads CASRLTDYGYTF. Written as DNA, the CDR3 is TGTGCCAGCAGGTTGACAGACTATGGCTACACCTTC.

This chain links TRBV9 with TRBJ2-7, with 11 bases identical to TRBD1. This CDR3 spans 16 amino acids. Germline trimming cut 0 bases from V and 6 bases from J; bases unmatched to any gene: 8. Germline CDR1 SGDLS, CDR2 YYNGEE. CDR3 sequence reads: CASSVEWTGGHFEQYF. CDR3 sequence (DNA): TGTGCCAGCAGCGTAGAATGGACAGGGGGCCACTTCGAGCAGTACTTC.

In its sample, this clonotype was seen many times. V and J are TRBV20-1 and TRBJ1-1, with D uncertain. The V and J ends lost 3 bases and 4 bases respectively, with 15 bases between them. This CDR3 has 14 amino acids. Germline CDR1 is DFQATT and CDR2 is SNEGSKA (reference sequence). CDR3 nucleotides: TGCAGTGCTAGTAGTGAGGATCGGGTCACTGAAGCTTTCTTT. Amino acid sequence: CSASSEDRVTEAFF.

This clonotype was detected many times. V gene TRBV20-1 combines with J gene TRBJ1-2; perhaps TRBD1 as D (6 bases). This CDR3 has 17 residues. With 5 bases removed from V and 4 bases from J, the gap between germline ends came to 26 bases. Germline lookup yields CDR1 DFQATT and CDR2 SNEGSKA (reference sequence). The CDR3 DNA reads TGCAGTGCTGAGGATGAGGGACACCGTCGTCCGAGCTATGGCTACACCTTC. Its translation is CSAEDEGHRRPSYGYTF.

This clonotype was seen ten or more times. This rearrangement joins TRBV18 to TRBJ2-7; D could derive from TRBD1 or TRBD2 (6 bases each). V lost 6 bases to trimming and J lost 5 bases, with 17 bases between them. CDR3 length: 14 amino acids. Per germline, CDR1 KGHSH and CDR2 LQKENI. CDR3 nucleotide sequence: TGTGCCAGCTCGCATGCCCGAGGGGGGAACGAGCAGTACTTC. Translating it yields CASSHARGGNEQYF.

The gene calls are TRBV20-1 and TRBJ2-4; 9 nucleotides match TRBD2. The CDR3 sequence is 14 residues long. Germline assignment: CDR1 DFQATT and CDR2 SNEGSKA (reference sequence). V shed 0 bases and J 7 bases; nucleotides not matched to a gene: 4. The CDR3 sequence is CSARDYLAGNIQYF. The CDR3 DNA follows: TGCAGTGCTAGAGATTACCTAGCGGGGAACATTCAGTACTTC.

This sequence joins TRBV12-3 or TRBV12-4 and TRBJ2-1; TRBD2 matches at 8 bases. The CDR3 contains 14 residues. V shed 3 bases, J shed 9 bases, and the junction held 7 bases outside the gene matches. This CDR3 is CASSFREGWGEQFF. The CDR3 DNA reads as TGTGCCAGCAGTTTCCGGGAGGGCTGGGGTGAGCAGTTCTTC.

There are many counts of this clonotype. Here the CDR3 reads CATSDGGRNTEAFF. The CDR3 nucleotides are TGTGCCACCAGTGATGGAGGCAGGAACACTGAAGCTTTCTTT. This chain connects TRBV24-1 to TRBJ1-1; no clear D. This CDR3 has 14 residues. CDR1 and CDR2 from the germline V gene are KGHDR and SFDVKD. The germline V and J ends were trimmed by 3 bases and 1 base, with 8 bases remaining between them.

This clonotype was counted ten times or more. The V gene is TRBV7-2, the J gene TRBJ2-7, with D uncertain. Germline values: CDR1 SGHTA, CDR2 FQGNSA. The CDR3 totals 14 residues. Trimming shortened V by 1 base and J by 2 bases, and 9 bases separated the two germline ends. CDR3 loop: CASSLEPATYEQYF. The CDR3 nucleotides are TGTGCCAGCAGCTTAGAGCCTGCCACCTACGAGCAGTACTTC.

This clonotype was counted between two and nine times. The chain couples TRBV20-1 to TRBJ2-3; TRBD2 agrees at 9 bases. Germline V gives CDR1 DFQATT, CDR2 SNEGSKA (reference sequence). The CDR3 loop spans 14 amino acids. J lost 5 bases, V lost 3 bases, and 6 bases had no gene match. CDR3 nucleotide sequence: TGCAGTGCTAGCCTAGCGGGACTGGGAGATACGCAGTATTTT. Translated, it gives CSASLAGLGDTQYF.

This clonotype was found many times. The J gene is TRBJ2-4, the V gene TRBV4-1; 7 bases are a match to TRBD2. The junction had 8 bases not matched to a gene; V was cut back by 0 bases and J by 6 bases. Germline lookup yields CDR1 MGHRA and CDR2 YSYEKL. CDR3 length equals 16 residues. The CDR3: CASSQEGGRFGNIQYF. The CDR3 DNA sequence: TGCGCCAGCAGCCAAGAGGGCGGGAGATTTGGAAACATTCAGTACTTC.

J is TRBJ2-7 and V is TRBV7-8; 9 nucleotides match TRBD2. The CDR3 length is 14 residues. The V segment lost 1 base and the J segment 11 bases; nucleotides outside the gene matches: 9. Germline V lookup: CDR1 SGHVS, CDR2 FQNEAQ. The CDR3 DNA reads TGTGCCAGCAGCTTAGACCTCCGCGGGACTAGCAAGTACTTC. Amino acid sequence: CASSLDLRGTSKYF.

This clonotype was recorded a few times. The rearrangement uses TRBV5-1 and TRBJ1-5, with 7 bases identical to TRBD1. V trimming: 4 bases; J trimming: 7 bases; junction bases outside the gene matches: 5. Germline V gene data show CDR1 as SGHRS and CDR2 as YFSETQ. The CDR3 totals 13 residues. For the CDR3, the DNA is TGCGCCAGCAGCACCCAGGGGGGCCAGCCCCAGCATTTT. This encodes CASSTQGGQPQHF.

This clonotype showed up just a few times. Its ends do not fully match the called genes, so a read error is possible. The CDR3: CASSLRLAGNNEQLF. CDR3 bases: TGTGCCAGCAGTTTACGACTAGCGGGGAACAATGAGCAGCTCTTC. This rearrangement joins TRBV28 to TRBJ2-1; 11 positions agree with TRBD2. The germline V gene encodes CDR1 MDHEN and CDR2 SYDVKM. CDR3 length equals 15 residues.

This clonotype appeared a few times. The V gene is TRBV15, the J gene TRBJ2-5; TRBD2 aligns across 13 bases. The CDR3 is made up of 14 amino acids. The V gene end was trimmed by 5 bases and the J gene end by 7 bases; junction bases not matched to a gene: 4. Germline V lookup: CDR1 LNHNV, CDR2 YYDKDF (reference sequence). The CDR3 is CATSQTSGRVTQYF. The CDR3 DNA reads as TGTGCCACCAGCCAAACTAGCGGGAGGGTGACCCAGTACTTC.